These T cell receptor beta chains were read from a single sample in a study of blood T cell repertoires in COVID-19. The table came from immunoSEQ multiplex PCR; TCRdb's copy has only in-frame clones and leaves some out. The sample lists approximately 190,000 clones, nearly 90% seen once, with approximately 5.6% in the top ten. What was sequenced was peripheral blood. These receptors were taken from a woman aged 40-49 years who had recovered from COVID-19. Both conserved end residues are part of each CDR3. The order of the fields is D gene, clone size, V gene, J gene, CDR3 protein, CDR3 DNA. D genes are given only for firm matches. Expanded clones get a size class; other rows say once, few or many, or leave the size out.

d_gene: TRBD2
abundance: NA
v_gene: TRBV5-5
j_gene: TRBJ2-1
CDR3aa: CASSPGTSTRNNEQFF
CDR3nt: TGTGCCAGCAGCCCCGGGACTAGCACGAGGAACAATGAGCAGTTCTTC

d_gene: NA
abundance: NA
v_gene: TRBV3-1/TRBV3-2
j_gene: TRBJ1-5
CDR3aa: CASSQLPGMNQPQHF
CDR3nt: TGTGCCAGCAGCCAACTACCGGGAATGAATCAGCCCCAGCATTTT

d_gene: NA
abundance: once
v_gene: TRBV25-1
j_gene: TRBJ1-4
CDR3aa: CASSKGGGNEKLFF
CDR3nt: TGTGCCAGCAGTAAAGGGGGGGGGAATGAAAAACTGTTTTTT

d_gene: NA
abundance: NA
v_gene: TRBV27
j_gene: TRBJ1-5
CDR3aa: CASSPSGHPNQPQHF
CDR3nt: TGTGCCAGCAGCCCCTCAGGACACCCCAATCAGCCCCAGCATTTT

d_gene: NA
abundance: NA
v_gene: TRBV6-5
j_gene: TRBJ1-1
CDR3aa: CASSMGTPNTEAFF
CDR3nt: TGTGCCAGCAGTATGGGGACACCAAACACTGAAGCTTTCTTT

d_gene: TRBD1
abundance: NA
v_gene: TRBV18
j_gene: TRBJ1-2
CDR3aa: CASSPDRNYGYTF
CDR3nt: TGTGCCAGCTCACCGGACAGGAACTATGGCTACACCTTC

d_gene: NA
abundance: once
v_gene: TRBV11-3
j_gene: TRBJ2-6
CDR3aa: CASSLGVTGANVLTF
CDR3nt: TGTGCCAGCAGCTTAGGTGTAACTGGGGCCAACGTCCTGACTTTC

d_gene: NA
abundance: NA
v_gene: TRBV5-6
j_gene: TRBJ2-3
CDR3aa: CASSLVQGTDTQYF
CDR3nt: TGTGCCAGCAGCTTGGTCCAGGGAACAGATACGCAGTATTTT

d_gene: TRBD2
abundance: NA
v_gene: TRBV18
j_gene: TRBJ2-7
CDR3aa: CASSPDLAGGGEQYF
CDR3nt: TGTGCCAGCTCACCCGATCTAGCGGGAGGTGGCGAGCAGTACTTC

d_gene: NA
abundance: NA
v_gene: TRBV3-1/TRBV3-2
j_gene: TRBJ1-2
CDR3aa: CASSSTVSQGADYGYTF
CDR3nt: TGTGCCAGCAGCTCCACTGTTTCTCAGGGTGCGGACTATGGCTACACCTTC

d_gene: NA
abundance: NA
v_gene: TRBV5-5
j_gene: TRBJ2-1
CDR3aa: CASTKAGTDNEQFF
CDR3nt: TGTGCCAGCACGAAGGCTGGGACTGACAATGAGCAGTTCTTC

d_gene: TRBD1
abundance: NA
v_gene: TRBV5-5
j_gene: TRBJ1-1
CDR3aa: CASSSGTANTEAFF
CDR3nt: TGTGCCAGCAGCTCCGGGACAGCGAACACTGAAGCTTTCTTT

d_gene: TRBD1
abundance: NA
v_gene: TRBV28
j_gene: TRBJ1-6
CDR3aa: CASSLQGALSPLHF
CDR3nt: TGTGCCAGCAGTTTACAGGGGGCCCTTTCACCCCTCCACTTT

d_gene: NA
abundance: once
v_gene: TRBV25-1
j_gene: TRBJ2-1
CDR3aa: CASCSGNEQFF
CDR3nt: TGTGCCAGCTGCAGCGGGAATGAGCAGTTCTTC

d_gene: NA
abundance: NA
v_gene: TRBV9
j_gene: TRBJ2-3
CDR3aa: CASSVDQAATEYF
CDR3nt: TGTGCCAGCAGCGTAGATCAGGCAGCTACCGAGTATTTT

d_gene: TRBD1
abundance: NA
v_gene: TRBV18
j_gene: TRBJ1-2
CDR3aa: CASSLSGTGSNYGYTF
CDR3nt: TGTGCCAGCTCGCTCTCCGGGACAGGATCCAATTATGGCTACACCTTC

d_gene: NA
abundance: NA
v_gene: TRBV5-1
j_gene: TRBJ2-5
CDR3aa: CASSSQGGLETQYF
CDR3nt: TGCGCCAGCAGCTCGCAGGGGGGATTGGAGACCCAGTACTTC

d_gene: TRBD1
abundance: NA
v_gene: TRBV27
j_gene: TRBJ1-5
CDR3aa: CASSDGQGPNQPQHF
CDR3nt: TGTGCCAGCAGTGACGGACAGGGCCCCAATCAGCCCCAGCATTTT

d_gene: NA
abundance: NA
v_gene: TRBV6-5
j_gene: TRBJ2-1
CDR3aa: CASSFSSYNEQFF
CDR3nt: TGTGCCAGCAGTTTCAGCTCCTACAATGAGCAGTTCTTC

d_gene: NA
abundance: NA
v_gene: TRBV7-9
j_gene: TRBJ2-7
CDR3aa: CASSVPGLRTQNIYEQYF
CDR3nt: TGTGCCAGCAGCGTGCCGGGACTCCGTACACAAAACATCTACGAGCAGTACTTC

d_gene: NA
abundance: NA
v_gene: TRBV4-2
j_gene: TRBJ2-7
CDR3aa: CASSQYQSYEQYF
CDR3nt: TGTGCCAGCAGCCAATACCAGTCTTACGAGCAGTACTTC

d_gene: NA
abundance: NA
v_gene: TRBV15
j_gene: TRBJ2-2
CDR3aa: CATSRESPWTAGELFF
CDR3nt: TGTGCCACCAGCAGAGAATCACCCTGGACAGCCGGGGAGCTGTTTTTT

d_gene: TRBD1
abundance: NA
v_gene: TRBV6-5
j_gene: TRBJ2-2
CDR3aa: CASSYYRTGAGELFF
CDR3nt: TGTGCCAGCAGTTACTATAGGACAGGGGCCGGGGAGCTGTTTTTT

d_gene: TRBD1
abundance: few
v_gene: TRBV30
j_gene: TRBJ1-1
CDR3aa: CAWSVTWTGDDEAFF
CDR3nt: TGTGCCTGGAGTGTTACCTGGACAGGGGATGATGAAGCTTTCTTT

d_gene: TRBD2
abundance: NA
v_gene: TRBV5-1
j_gene: TRBJ2-1
CDR3aa: CASSPTSVSEKFF
CDR3nt: TGCGCCAGCAGTCCAACTAGCGTGTCTGAGAAGTTCTTC

d_gene: TRBD1
abundance: NA
v_gene: TRBV28
j_gene: TRBJ1-2
CDR3aa: CASSLTGDSSRYTF
CDR3nt: TGTGCCAGCAGTTTGACAGGGGACAGCAGTCGCTACACCTTC

d_gene: TRBD2
abundance: NA
v_gene: TRBV6-2/TRBV6-3
j_gene: TRBJ2-1
CDR3aa: CASSYSFGAGGRFF
CDR3nt: TGTGCCAGCAGTTACTCTTTCGGGGCGGGAGGGCGGTTCTTC

d_gene: NA
abundance: NA
v_gene: TRBV6-5
j_gene: TRBJ2-7
CDR3aa: CASSNNYEQYF
CDR3nt: TGTGCCAGCAGCAACAACTACGAGCAGTACTTC

d_gene: TRBD1
abundance: NA
v_gene: TRBV5-1
j_gene: TRBJ1-1
CDR3aa: CASSYGTGDTEAFF
CDR3nt: TGCGCCAGCAGCTACGGGACAGGGGACACTGAAGCTTTCTTT

d_gene: TRBD1
abundance: NA
v_gene: TRBV3-1/TRBV3-2
j_gene: TRBJ2-1
CDR3aa: CASSQGDRGPNEQFF
CDR3nt: TGTGCCAGCAGCCAAGGGGACAGGGGGCCCAATGAGCAGTTCTTC

d_gene: TRBD2
abundance: NA
v_gene: TRBV4-1
j_gene: TRBJ2-5
CDR3aa: CASSWGWGGSVETQYF
CDR3nt: TGCGCCAGCAGTTGGGGGTGGGGCGGGAGCGTGGAGACCCAGTACTTC

d_gene: NA
abundance: NA
v_gene: TRBV9
j_gene: TRBJ2-2
CDR3aa: CASSRRTGGANTGELFF
CDR3nt: TGTGCCAGCAGCCGACGCACTGGCGGGGCTAACACCGGGGAGCTGTTTTTT

d_gene: TRBD2
abundance: few
v_gene: TRBV19
j_gene: TRBJ2-2
CDR3aa: CASSKPLGLAGAISGELFF
CDR3nt: TGTGCCAGTAGTAAGCCCCTCGGACTAGCGGGAGCTATTTCCGGGGAGCTGTTTTTT

d_gene: NA
abundance: NA
v_gene: TRBV7-2
j_gene: TRBJ1-5
CDR3aa: CASSPGRSWQPQHF
CDR3nt: TGTGCCAGCAGCCCCGGTAGAAGCTGGCAGCCCCAGCATTTT

d_gene: NA
abundance: NA
v_gene: TRBV3-1/TRBV3-2
j_gene: TRBJ2-3
CDR3aa: CASSQDFEYTQYF
CDR3nt: TGTGCCAGCAGCCAAGACTTCGAGTATACGCAGTATTTT

d_gene: TRBD1
abundance: many
v_gene: TRBV24-1
j_gene: TRBJ2-3
CDR3aa: CATSADGTDPQYF
CDR3nt: TGTGCCACCAGTGCCGACGGGACAGACCCGCAGTATTTT

d_gene: TRBD1
abundance: NA
v_gene: TRBV19
j_gene: TRBJ1-1
CDR3aa: CASSIDPIDGFRGGRAEAFF
CDR3nt: TGTGCCAGTAGTATAGACCCAATTGATGGGTTTCGAGGGGGCCGGGCTGAAGCTTTCTTT

d_gene: NA
abundance: NA
v_gene: TRBV4-3
j_gene: TRBJ1-1
CDR3aa: CASSQVGEVMNTEAFF
CDR3nt: TGCGCCAGCAGCCAAGTTGGGGAGGTTATGAACACTGAAGCTTTCTTT

d_gene: TRBD1
abundance: NA
v_gene: TRBV28
j_gene: TRBJ2-7
CDR3aa: CASSLTQGAGHYEQYF
CDR3nt: TGTGCCAGCAGTTTGACACAGGGGGCTGGACACTACGAGCAGTACTTC

d_gene: NA
abundance: once
v_gene: TRBV5-1
j_gene: TRBJ2-1
CDR3aa: CASSLGWANEQFF
CDR3nt: TGCGCCAGCAGCTTGGGCTGGGCTAATGAGCAGTTCTTC

d_gene: NA
abundance: NA
v_gene: TRBV4-1
j_gene: TRBJ1-1
CDR3aa: CASSQEEAPDTEAFF
CDR3nt: TGCGCCAGCAGCCAAGAAGAGGCCCCCGACACTGAAGCTTTCTTT

d_gene: TRBD2
abundance: NA
v_gene: TRBV27
j_gene: TRBJ2-3
CDR3aa: CASSLLAGDGTDTQYF
CDR3nt: TGTGCCAGCAGTTTACTAGCGGGAGATGGCACAGATACGCAGTATTTT

d_gene: NA
abundance: NA
v_gene: TRBV7-2
j_gene: TRBJ1-1
CDR3aa: CASSSLLNTEAFF
CDR3nt: TGTGCCAGCAGCTCCCTGTTGAACACTGAAGCTTTCTTT

d_gene: NA
abundance: NA
v_gene: TRBV28
j_gene: TRBJ1-3
CDR3aa: CASSSPQGFGNTIYF
CDR3nt: TGTGCCAGCAGCTCACCTCAGGGGTTTGGAAACACCATATATTTT

d_gene: TRBD2
abundance: NA
v_gene: TRBV3-1/TRBV3-2
j_gene: TRBJ2-3
CDR3aa: CASSQIGTSGGEGDTQYF
CDR3nt: TGTGCCAGCAGCCAAATAGGGACTAGCGGGGGCGAGGGGGATACGCAGTATTTT

d_gene: NA
abundance: NA
v_gene: TRBV3-1/TRBV3-2
j_gene: TRBJ1-1
CDR3aa: CASSQEGRMAFF
CDR3nt: TGTGCCAGCAGCCAAGAGGGCAGAATGGCTTTCTTT

d_gene: TRBD2
abundance: NA
v_gene: TRBV30
j_gene: TRBJ2-5
CDR3aa: CAWSLSLAGGRETQYF
CDR3nt: TGTGCCTGGAGCCTCTCTCTAGCGGGGGGGAGGGAGACCCAGTACTTC

d_gene: TRBD1
abundance: NA
v_gene: TRBV9
j_gene: TRBJ2-3
CDR3aa: CASSVTGGSGADTQYF
CDR3nt: TGTGCCAGCAGCGTTACAGGGGGATCGGGTGCAGATACGCAGTATTTT

d_gene: TRBD2
abundance: NA
v_gene: TRBV11-2
j_gene: TRBJ2-5
CDR3aa: CASSLGRAGGETQYF
CDR3nt: TGTGCCAGCAGCTTAGGCCGAGCGGGAGGGGAGACCCAGTACTTC

d_gene: TRBD1
abundance: NA
v_gene: TRBV18
j_gene: TRBJ1-2
CDR3aa: CATAGGMEDGYTF
CDR3nt: TGTGCCACCGCAGGGGGGATGGAGGATGGCTACACCTTC